This T cell receptor (beta chain) was identified during a study of T cell repertoires in cytomegalovirus infection. Study-wide context: Use of recently identified HLA-C-restricted and well-studied HLA-B-restricted CMV epitopes was part of the study. Public TCR beta signature analysis indicated the presence of both CMV infection and matching HLA type. Points from the study as a whole: The ex vivo response was dominated by HLA-C-restricted CMV-specific TCR beta clonotypes. Public TCR beta family frequency separated CMV-and-HLA carriers, including in an independent cohort.

On this clonotype: Its antigen is currently unknown.

The CDR3 is 15 residues long. Germline trimming cut 7 bases from V and 6 bases from J; bases unmatched to any gene: 15. The germline CDR1 and CDR2 sequences are DFQATT and SNEGSKA (reference sequence). Using its own MiXCR run on the reads, TCRdb lists one record per CDR3 protein. The sample shows roughly 200,000 distinct CDR3 sequences, around 40% of them seen only once. The clonotype comes from a human donor in good health (CMV status not recorded). Some clones in this sample may be carry-over from other donors' samples. The sequenced sample was CD8+ T cells from cultured PBMCs, obtained from culture after CMV antigen stimulation. V and J are TRBV20-1 and TRBJ2-7; TRBD1 agrees at 10 bases. As DNA, the CDR3 is TGCAGTGTCTTAAGTCGGGGGACAGGGGTCGTCGAGCAGTACTTC. Translated, it gives CSVLSRGTGVVEQYF.